This is a list of T cell receptor beta chains from one sample in a study of early T cells in non-severe SARS-CoV-2 infection. TCRdb reprocessed the 5' RACE reads with MiXCR, giving one entry per CDR3 protein. The data contain tens of thousands of distinct CDR3 sequences, around 12% of them seen just once; the ten biggest clones take up approximately 4.5%. Sequences were obtained from whole blood. These receptors came from an adult who was a healthcare worker with PCR-confirmed SARS-CoV-2 infection or an uninfected control (not recorded which). Each CDR3 is given with its conserved first and last residue. The D gene is left open where the match is weak. Clone size appears in some rows only: once, few, many, or a class for an expanded clone.

j_call,clone_size,d_call,v_call,cdr3_nt,cdr3_aa
TRBJ2-3,many,TRBD2,TRBV19,TGTGCCAGCAAAAGGACTAGCGGCCCTCGGGATACGCAGTATTTT,CASKRTSGPRDTQYF
TRBJ2-7,NA,NA,TRBV6-2/TRBV6-3,TGTGCCAGCAGTTATGGGGTTTCACGGCAGTACTTC,CASSYGVSRQYF
TRBJ1-2,NA,NA,TRBV5-4,TGTGCCAGCAGCTTCCACCTTGGGGGTGACTATGGCTACACCTTC,CASSFHLGGDYGYTF
TRBJ2-3,NA,TRBD2,TRBV12-3/TRBV12-4,TGTGCCAGCAGTTTAGCGGGCGGGAGGCGGGGAGATACGCAGTATTTT,CASSLAGGRRGDTQYF
TRBJ1-3,few,NA,TRBV14,TGTGCCAGCAGCCAAGAGAGGACCGTCCAGGGGAACACCATATATTTT,CASSQERTVQGNTIYF
TRBJ2-5,NA,TRBD2,TRBV20-1,TGCAGTGCGACCCAAAGCGGGAGACTGGCGGAGACCCAGTACTTC,CSATQSGRLAETQYF
TRBJ2-3,few,NA,TRBV6-6,TGTGCCAGCAGTTATGGAGATACGCAGTATTTT,CASSYGDTQYF
TRBJ1-6,few,TRBD1,TRBV14,TGTGCCAGCAGCATACGGACAGGGGGCGATTCACCCCTCCACTTT,CASSIRTGGDSPLHF
TRBJ2-2,NA,NA,TRBV20-1,TGCAGTGCTAACCGAGGGCCCACCGACGACGGGGAGCTGTTTTTT,CSANRGPTDDGELFF
TRBJ2-1,many,TRBD1,TRBV29-1,TGCAGCGTGGGACAGGGGGCGATTGAGCAGTTCTTC,CSVGQGAIEQFF
TRBJ1-5,many,NA,TRBV28,TGTGCCAGCAGCCGCCAGCAGTCCCAGCATTTT,CASSRQQSQHF
TRBJ2-1,many,NA,TRBV5-1,TGCGCCAGCAGCGCGGGACAGGGAAACAGCGGGAGGGCCGCTCGCCAGTTCTTC,CASSAGQGNSGRAARQFF
TRBJ1-2,many,NA,TRBV10-1,TGCGCCAGCAGTGAAACGGGAGATCGAGGCTACACCTTC,CASSETGDRGYTF
TRBJ2-1,many,NA,TRBV11-2,TGTGCCAGCAGCTTAGCTTCGCTCCGGGGGCAGTTCTTC,CASSLASLRGQFF
TRBJ1-1,few,NA,TRBV11-2,TGTGCCAGCAGCGGACGGGCCATGAACACTGAAGCTTTCTTT,CASSGRAMNTEAFF
TRBJ2-3,NA,TRBD2,TRBV29-1,TGCAGCGTTGGTAGGCTAGCGGGAGGGAGGACAGATACGCAGTATTTT,CSVGRLAGGRTDTQYF
TRBJ1-2,few,TRBD1,TRBV5-1,TGCGCCAGCACTAAATCGCCCGGGACAGACCCGAACTATGGCTACACCTTC,CASTKSPGTDPNYGYTF
TRBJ2-1,many,TRBD1,TRBV9,TGTGCCAGCAGTATATCGGACAGGGCCAATGAGCAGTTCTTC,CASSISDRANEQFF
TRBJ2-7,few,NA,TRBV11-2,TGTGCCAGCAGCTTACCAGACTACGAGCAGTACTTC,CASSLPDYEQYF
TRBJ2-2,NA,NA,TRBV5-1,TGCGCCAGCAGCTCCTCAAGTTCCTCTAACACCGGGGAGCTGTTTTTT,CASSSSSSSNTGELFF
TRBJ2-1,NA,TRBD1,TRBV19,TGTGCCAGTAGTATGGGGGACAGGGTAGCCCACGAGCAGTTCTTC,CASSMGDRVAHEQFF
TRBJ2-7,NA,TRBD1,TRBV10-3,TGTGCCTCCTGGGACTGGACAGGGGATCACGAGCAGTACTTC,CASWDWTGDHEQYF
TRBJ1-3,NA,NA,TRBV4-2,TGTGCCAGCAGCCAAGATAAGGGAAACACCATATATTTT,CASSQDKGNTIYF
TRBJ2-1,few,NA,TRBV10-3,TGTGCCATCGGGGCTACGGGCGACGGGAATGAGCAGTTCTTC,CAIGATGDGNEQFF
TRBJ2-1,many,TRBD2,TRBV5-1,TGCGCCAGCAGCTTGGTAGCGGGATACCGCAATGAGCAGTTCTTC,CASSLVAGYRNEQFF
TRBJ2-1,few,NA,TRBV5-1,TGCGCCAGCAGCTCGCTAGGGGGTTCGAATGAGCAGTTCTTC,CASSSLGGSNEQFF
TRBJ2-7,few,NA,TRBV15,TGTGCCACCAGCAGAGATACAGGGACATACGCCTACGAGCAGTACTTC,CATSRDTGTYAYEQYF
TRBJ1-5,NA,NA,TRBV2,TGTGCCAGCAGTGACGGGGGAAACCAGCCCCAGCATTTT,CASSDGGNQPQHF
TRBJ2-1,NA,NA,TRBV24-1,TGTGCCACCAGTGATGACGGGTGGCAGTTCTTC,CATSDDGWQFF
TRBJ1-1,NA,NA,TRBV11-1,TGTGCCAGCAGCCGGGACAACGGGGAGGCTGAAGCTTTCTTT,CASSRDNGEAEAFF
TRBJ2-3,NA,NA,TRBV7-8,TGTGCCAGCACGTGGTTGGATACGCAGTATTTT,CASTWLDTQYF
TRBJ2-3,few,TRBD2,TRBV3-1,TGTGCCAGCAGCCCATGGACTAGGGGAGCGCAAGATACGCAGTATTTT,CASSPWTRGAQDTQYF
TRBJ2-7,many,NA,TRBV12-3/TRBV12-4,TGTGCCAGCAGTCAAGACGCGTCCCATTTCAAGCAGTACTTC,CASSQDASHFKQYF
TRBJ2-7,NA,NA,TRBV12-3/TRBV12-4,TGTGCCAGCAGTCCTCCCGGCCTCGGATCCTACGAGCAGTACTTC,CASSPPGLGSYEQYF
TRBJ2-5,few,TRBD2,TRBV6-5,TGTGCCAGCAGCCAAAAGACTAGCGGGAGATTTAAGACCCAGTACTTC,CASSQKTSGRFKTQYF
TRBJ2-3,NA,NA,TRBV27,TGTGCCAGCAGTTTATCGTTGGGATTCCCAGATACGCAGTATTTT,CASSLSLGFPDTQYF
TRBJ1-3,many,NA,TRBV5-6,TGTGCCAGCAGCCGGTGGGGTGACACTAGCTCTGGAAACACCATATATTTT,CASSRWGDTSSGNTIYF
TRBJ1-4,NA,TRBD1,TRBV7-6,TGTGCCAGCAGCTTAGTAGGACAGGGGGCTAATGAAAAACTGTTTTTT,CASSLVGQGANEKLFF
TRBJ2-1,few,NA,TRBV6-2/TRBV6-3,TGTGCCAGCAGTTACTCTAGGTCGGCGAGCTCCTACAATGAGCAGTTCTTC,CASSYSRSASSYNEQFF
TRBJ2-5,NA,NA,TRBV29-1,TGCAGCGTTAGGCCCGGGGAGACCCAGTACTTC,CSVRPGETQYF
TRBJ2-7,NA,TRBD1,TRBV29-1,TGCAGCGTAAATAGGGGGCATGGGTACGAGCAGTACTTC,CSVNRGHGYEQYF
TRBJ1-5,NA,NA,TRBV27,TGTGCCAGCAGTCTCGGCAGCCCAAGCAATCAGCCCCAGCATTTT,CASSLGSPSNQPQHF
TRBJ1-6,NA,TRBD1,TRBV7-8,TGTGCCAGCAGCCCACGGAAGGGACAGAGCTCCTATAATTCACCCCTCCACTTT,CASSPRKGQSSYNSPLHF
TRBJ1-3,few,NA,TRBV20-1,TGCAGTGCTAGAGATAAGACAACCGGAAACACCATATATTTT,CSARDKTTGNTIYF
TRBJ1-1,many,NA,TRBV5-4,TGTGCCCTGCGTGTACTCCCGAACACTGAAGCTTTCTTT,CALRVLPNTEAFF
TRBJ2-3,few,NA,TRBV5-1,TGCGCCAGCAGCTTGTCGGGGAAGAGCACAGATACGCAGTATTTT,CASSLSGKSTDTQYF
TRBJ2-7,NA,TRBD1,TRBV7-9,TGTGCCAGCAGCCGTACAGGGGCCTCTGCCTACGAGCAGTACTTC,CASSRTGASAYEQYF
TRBJ2-7,NA,NA,TRBV2,TGTGCCAGCAGTTATGGCGAGCAGTACTTC,CASSYGEQYF
TRBJ1-4,many,NA,TRBV18,TGTGCCAGCTCACCATTGGCGCAGACCTCAACTAATGAAAAACTGTTTTTT,CASSPLAQTSTNEKLFF